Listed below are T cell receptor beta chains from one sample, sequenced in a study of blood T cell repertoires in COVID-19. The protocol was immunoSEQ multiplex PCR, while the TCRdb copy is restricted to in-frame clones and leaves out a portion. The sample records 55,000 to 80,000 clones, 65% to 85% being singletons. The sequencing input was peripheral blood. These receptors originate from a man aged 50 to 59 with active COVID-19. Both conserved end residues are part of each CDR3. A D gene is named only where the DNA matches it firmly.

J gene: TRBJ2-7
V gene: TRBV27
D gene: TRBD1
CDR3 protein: CASSSGQLSYEQYF

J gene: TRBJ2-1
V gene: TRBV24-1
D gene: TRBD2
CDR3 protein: CATSTGLAGGEQFF

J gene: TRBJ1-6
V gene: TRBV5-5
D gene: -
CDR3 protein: CASSMTAVSPLHF

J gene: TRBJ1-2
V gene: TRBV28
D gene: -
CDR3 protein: CASSLDPRAYGYTF

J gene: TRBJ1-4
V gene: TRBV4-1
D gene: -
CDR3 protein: CASSQEGGVNEKLFF

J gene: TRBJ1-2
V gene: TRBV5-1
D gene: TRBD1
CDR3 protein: CASSLSGGGYGYTF

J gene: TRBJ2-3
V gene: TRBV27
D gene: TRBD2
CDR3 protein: CASSGGTSGRSHQSTDTQYF

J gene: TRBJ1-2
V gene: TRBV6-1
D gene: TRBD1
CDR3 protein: CASSDRTGGLGGYTF

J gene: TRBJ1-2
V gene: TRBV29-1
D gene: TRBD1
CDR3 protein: CSVSGQGHGYTF

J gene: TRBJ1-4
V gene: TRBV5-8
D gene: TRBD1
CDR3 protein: CASSLRQGTNEKLFF

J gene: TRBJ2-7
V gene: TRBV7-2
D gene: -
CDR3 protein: CASSSASNYEQYF